This T cell receptor beta chain derives from a study of CD8 T cells in ankylosing spondylitis. General observations from the study: Disease-linked clones reportedly showed significant enrichment in matched ankylosing spondylitis synovial fluid. Peripheral blood samples showed relatively rare disease-linked clones, and these clones were CD8+.

Via MiXCR, TCRdb re-called the 5' RACE reads, giving one row per CDR3 protein. The sample has roughly 240,000 distinct CDR3 sequences, roughly 32% seen once; the top ten hold approximately 4%. Regarding this clonotype: The antigen remains unidentified.

Germline CDR1 and CDR2: MGHRA and YSYEKL. With 1 base removed from V and 2 bases from J, the gap between germline ends came to 8 bases. The CDR3 spans 14 residues. The V gene is TRBV4-1, the J gene TRBJ1-1; D is uncertain. This clonotype originated in a male donor with ankylosing spondylitis or in good health (not recorded which). The sequenced material came from blood, either unsorted or a sorted T cell fraction (not recorded which). Written as DNA, the CDR3 is TGCGCCAGCAGCCAAGTTGTGCGTAACACTGAAGCTTTCTTT. Its translation: CASSQVVRNTEAFF.